This T cell receptor beta chain was sequenced during a study of T cells in Graves' hyperthyroidism and ophthalmopathy. Germline lookup yields CDR1 MDHEN and CDR2 SYDVKM. V trimming: 5 bases; J trimming: 3 bases; junction bases outside the gene matches: 9. The CDR3 loop spans 18 amino acids. It was roughly 10 ml of fresh peripheral blood that supplied the PBMCs. This clonotype was recorded a few times. RNA transcripts were the template for amplifying TCR beta CDR3 regions. In the first-round RT-PCR of the TCR CDR3, the HTBI primer set was used. TCRdb recomputed calls from the multiplex PCR reads with MiXCR, one row per CDR3 protein. The table records approximately 430,000 distinct CDR3 sequences, more than 15% of them present only once.

Material: blood. The clonotype comes from a woman under 30 with Graves' hyperthyroidism. This chain uses TRBV28 with TRBJ2-3; TRBD2 matches at 15 bases. The CDR3 region has the DNA TGTGCCAGCAGTCCCCCCGGACTAGCGGGAGGGAGGACAGATACGCAGTATTTT. Translation: CASSPPGLAGGRTDTQYF.